The 20 T cell receptor beta chains below all came from one sample that was sequenced in a study of T cell repertoires in cytomegalovirus infection. These receptors lack a known antigen. TCRdb recomputed calls from the reads with MiXCR, one row per CDR3 protein. The sample lists 600,000 to 700,000 distinct CDR3 sequences, 30% to 40% occurring once. Material: cultured PBMCs, obtained from culture after CMV antigen stimulation. The receptor source for this set is a human donor in good health (CMV status not recorded). Some clones in this sample may be carry-over from other donors' samples.

The gene calls are TRBV6-8 and TRBJ1-1; TRBD1 might be the D (5 bases). CDR1 is MNHGY, CDR2 SAAAGT, per germline. V was cut by 6 bases and J by 0 bases, with 11 bases left in between. This CDR3 region has 14 residues. Here the CDR3 reads CASRRGLMNTEAFF. Here the CDR3 DNA reads TGTGCCAGCAGGAGGGGACTGATGAACACTGAAGCTTTCTTT.

The chain combines TRBV5-6 with TRBJ1-4; 7 nucleotides agree with TRBD1. The CDR3 totals 17 residues. Germline-derived CDR1 and CDR2 are SGHDT and YYEEEE. Losses at the gene ends were 1 base for V and 6 bases for J; bases not matched to a gene: 12. CDR3 sequence (DNA): TGTGCCAGCAGCTTGTTGAGGGGGCGACGTCATGATGAAAAACTGTTTTTT. Protein product: CASSLLRGRRHDEKLFF. The whole variable domain, filled in from reference TRBV5-6 and TRBJ1-4, reads DAGVTQSPTHLIKTRGQQVTLRCSPKSGHDTVSWYQQALGQGPQFIFQYYEEEERQRGNFPDRFSGHQFPNYSSELNVNALLLGDSALYLCASSLLRGRRHDEKLFFGSGTQLSVL.

The CDR3 DNA reads TGTGCCAGCAGCCCCCAAAGGTCCCTTCGTTCAGAAGAGACCCAGTACTTC. As protein: CASSPQRSLRSEETQYF. V gene TRBV7-9 combines with J gene TRBJ2-5; D gene ambiguous. CDR1 and CDR2 from the germline V gene are SEHNR and FQNEAQ (reference sequence). Deletions cut 5 bases from V and 3 bases from J, with 22 bases between. The CDR3 extends over 17 amino acids.

The chain recombines TRBV2 with TRBJ2-2; 10 nucleotides align to TRBD2. The CDR3 is 16 amino acids. Germline V CDR1 and CDR2: SNHLY, FYNNEI. V lost 4 bases to trimming and J lost 2 bases; unmatched junction nucleotides: 4. The CDR3 sequence: CASSASGSVNTGELFF. CDR3 bases: TGTGCCAGCAGTGCTAGCGGGAGTGTCAACACCGGGGAGCTGTTTTTT.

J is TRBJ1-4 and V is TRBV11-2; D remains unclear. This CDR3 is 14 amino acids long. Deletions cut 2 bases from V and 11 bases from J, with 15 bases between. CDR1 is SGHAT and CDR2 is FQNNGV in the germline V gene. The CDR3 is CASSLTVPLGKLFF. CDR3 bases: TGTGCCAGCAGCTTAACAGTCCCCCTGGGGAAACTGTTTTTT.

This clonotype has more than one count but fewer than ten. V and J are TRBV20-1 and TRBJ1-1; D not resolved. This CDR3 is built from 13 residues. V was clipped by 3 bases and J by 0 bases, with 8 bases between them. Germline CDR1 and CDR2: DFQATT and SNEGSKA (reference sequence). CDR3 sequence reads: CSARGILNTEAFF. The CDR3 DNA reads as TGCAGTGCTAGGGGAATTCTGAACACTGAAGCTTTCTTT.

The table lists this clonotype with many counts. The J gene is TRBJ2-7, the V gene TRBV6-5; D might be TRBD1 (6 bases). V lost 7 bases and J 1 base, leaving 11 bases between the germline ends. Germline V gives CDR1 MNHEY, CDR2 SVGAGI. The length of the CDR3 is 13 residues. This CDR3 reads CASMGADSYEQYF. The CDR3 nucleotides are TGTGCCAGCATGGGGGCAGATTCCTACGAGCAGTACTTC.

V and J are TRBV7-9 and TRBJ2-7; TRBD1 agrees at 7 bases. V gave up 4 bases and J gave up 2 bases; unmatched junction bases: 11. The CDR3 is 16 amino acids. Germline lookup yields CDR1 SEHNR and CDR2 FQNEAQ (reference sequence). CDR3 loop: CASSYPRDRSTYEQYF. The CDR3 DNA is TGTGCCAGCAGCTACCCGAGGGACAGAAGTACCTACGAGCAGTACTTC.

The chain combines TRBV4-3 with TRBJ1-6; possible D gene TRBD1, 5 bases. The CDR3 has 15 residues. V was cut by 4 bases and J by 3 bases, with 10 bases left in between. CDR1 and CDR2 (germline): LGHNA, YSLEER. CDR3 nucleotide sequence: TGCGCCAGCAGCCTATCGGGGGGCTATAATTCACCCCTCCACTTT. Its translation is CASSLSGGYNSPLHF.

This clonotype was seen more than once but under ten times. The J gene is TRBJ2-1, the V gene TRBV2; D may be TRBD1 or TRBD2 (6 bases each). Germline loops: CDR1 SNHLY, CDR2 FYNNEI. CDR3 length: 14 amino acids. V gave up 7 bases and J gave up 0 bases, with 10 bases separating them. CDR3 sequence (DNA): TGTGCCAGCAACGGGGGCAGCTCCTACAATGAGCAGTTCTTC. It yields the protein CASNGGSSYNEQFF. Full variable domain (rest looked up from reference TRBV2 and TRBJ2-1): EPEVTQTPSHQVTQMGQEVILRCVPISNHLYFYWYRQILGQKVEFLVSFYNNEISEKSEIFDDQFSVERPDGSNFTLKIRSTKLEDSAMYFCASNGGSSYNEQFFGPGTRLTVL.

This clonotype was observed at least ten times. The V and J genes are TRBV7-2 and TRBJ2-1, with D possibly being TRBD1 (5 bases). V lost 3 bases to trimming and J lost 9 bases, with 12 bases between them. The germline V gene encodes CDR1 SGHTA and CDR2 FQGNSA. This CDR3 contains 13 residues. CDR3 loop: CASSLIGAIEQFF. CDR3 in DNA: TGTGCCAGCAGCTTGATTGGGGCTATTGAGCAGTTCTTC.

This clonotype appeared a few times. J is TRBJ2-3 and V is TRBV5-6; weak D call: TRBD2 (5 bases). CDR1 is SGHDT and CDR2 is YYEEEE in the germline V gene. V lost 4 bases to trimming and J lost 3 bases, with 24 bases between them. CDR3 length equals 18 residues. CDR3 sequence: CASSHTAMVVKRTDTQYF. The CDR3 nucleotides are TGTGCCAGCAGCCACACCGCGATGGTGGTTAAGCGGACAGATACGCAGTATTTT.

The rearrangement joins TRBV20-1 to TRBJ2-5; D perhaps matches TRBD2 (6 bases). V lost 4 bases, J lost 5 bases, and 17 bases lay in between. The CDR3 is 14 residues long. Per the germline V gene, CDR1 is DFQATT and CDR2 is SNEGSKA (reference sequence). CDR3: CSAILGGPGETQYF. For the CDR3, the DNA is TGCAGTGCTATCCTTGGAGGGCCAGGGGAGACCCAGTACTTC.

There are many counts of this clonotype. V gene TRBV7-2 combines with J gene TRBJ1-1; D not certain. CDR3 length: 15 residues. Per the germline V gene, CDR1 is SGHTA and CDR2 is FQGNSA. V was shortened by 2 bases and J by 0 bases, with 10 bases between the two germline ends. CDR3 amino acids: CASSLIGPVNTEAFF. The CDR3 coding sequence is TGTGCCAGCAGCTTAATTGGCCCAGTGAACACTGAAGCTTTCTTT.

The J gene is TRBJ2-2, the V gene TRBV30; 8 bases fit TRBD2. The germline gives CDR1 GTSNPN, CDR2 SVGIG (reference sequence). CDR3 size: 14 residues. V lost 2 bases to trimming and J lost 7 bases; unmatched junction nucleotides: 6. This CDR3 is CAWSKRGFGGELFF. CDR3 nucleotides: TGTGCCTGGAGTAAGCGGGGGTTCGGCGGGGAGCTGTTTTTT.

This sequence joins TRBV5-5 and TRBJ2-7; D is unclear. This CDR3 comprises 16 residues. Trimming left V 1 base short and J 0 bases short, with 14 bases between. Germline V CDR1 and CDR2: SGHKS, YYEKEE (reference sequence). The CDR3 loop is CASSLFRNPNSYEQYF. DNA of the CDR3: TGTGCCAGCAGCTTGTTTCGTAACCCCAACTCCTACGAGCAGTACTTC.

This clonotype was counted a few times. The chain carries TRBV4-3 and TRBJ2-1, with D perhaps being TRBD1 or TRBD2 (5 bases each). V was cut by 0 bases and J by 0 bases, with 12 bases left in between. This CDR3 spans 17 amino acids. Germline V gene lookup returns CDR1 LGHNA and CDR2 YSLEER. CDR3 residues: CASSQERDGSSYNEQFF. DNA of the CDR3: TGCGCCAGCAGCCAAGAGAGGGACGGAAGCTCCTACAATGAGCAGTTCTTC.

This clonotype was counted a few times. V gene TRBV6-6 combines with J gene TRBJ2-7; D tentatively fits TRBD1 or TRBD2 (5 bases each). The CDR3 covers 14 residues. Germline V CDR1 and CDR2: MNHNY, SVGAGI (reference sequence). Trimming pared 2 bases from V and 5 bases from J, leaving 13 bases between. CDR3 in amino acids: CASSYGDETDEQYF. The CDR3 bases are TGTGCCAGCAGTTACGGGGACGAGACCGACGAGCAGTACTTC.

The J gene is TRBJ2-7, the V gene TRBV20-1; 8 positions agree with TRBD1. CDR3 length: 13 residues. V shed 4 bases, J shed 3 bases, and the junction held 5 bases outside the gene matches. The germline CDR1 and CDR2 sequences are DFQATT and SNEGSKA (reference sequence). CDR3 protein: CSAIRTGNYEQYF. CDR3 nucleotide sequence: TGCAGTGCTATTCGGACAGGGAACTACGAGCAGTACTTC.

This chain uses TRBV6-2 or TRBV6-3 with TRBJ1-5; no definite D call. CDR3 size: 17 residues. Germline lookup yields CDR1 MNHEY and CDR2 SVGEGT. The V gene lost 8 bases and the J gene lost 3 bases, with 23 bases spanning the gap. The CDR3 sequence is CASVPGVPVRYNQPQHF. The CDR3 DNA is TGTGCCAGCGTCCCCGGAGTTCCAGTTCGGTACAATCAGCCCCAGCATTTT.